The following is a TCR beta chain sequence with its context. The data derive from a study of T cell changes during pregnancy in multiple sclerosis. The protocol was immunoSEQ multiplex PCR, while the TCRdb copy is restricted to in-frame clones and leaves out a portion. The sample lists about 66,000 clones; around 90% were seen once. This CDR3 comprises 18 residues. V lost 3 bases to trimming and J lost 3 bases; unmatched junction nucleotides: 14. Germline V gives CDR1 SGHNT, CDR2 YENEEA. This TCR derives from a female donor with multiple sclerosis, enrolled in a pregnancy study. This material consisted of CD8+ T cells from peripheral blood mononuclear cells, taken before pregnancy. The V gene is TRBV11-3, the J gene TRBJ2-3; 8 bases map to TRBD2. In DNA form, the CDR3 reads TGTGCCAGCAGCTTGATACGATCCGGGGGGGCCCAGACAGATACGCAGTATTTT. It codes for CASSLIRSGGAQTDTQYF.